Listed below are T cell receptor beta chains from one sample, sequenced in a study of CD8 T cells in ankylosing spondylitis. TCRdb fed the 5' RACE reads into MiXCR, producing one record per CDR3 protein. The table lists 200,000 to 250,000 distinct CDR3 sequences, roughly 25% of them singletons. The sequenced sample was blood, either unsorted or a sorted T cell fraction (not recorded which). The origin of the receptors is a male donor with ankylosing spondylitis or in good health (not recorded which). Both conserved end residues are trimmed from each CDR3. D genes are given only for firm matches.

TRBV7-3	TRBD2	TRBJ2-2	ASSRTVAGGYTGELF
TRBV20-1	TRBD2	TRBJ2-5	SARTGEREAQETQY
TRBV29-1	TRBD1	TRBJ2-5	STWDRRHQETQY
TRBV2	NA	TRBJ2-5	ASRARQDGGQY
TRBV5-1	NA	TRBJ2-1	ASSEGPYNEQF
TRBV7-9	TRBD2	TRBJ2-7	ASSRGLAGPSYEQY
TRBV20-1	TRBD1	TRBJ1-1	SATGIAGQGFEAF
TRBV20-1	NA	TRBJ2-3	SVARWGTDTQY
TRBV7-6	TRBD2	TRBJ2-1	ASSRETSGATYNEQF
TRBV28	NA	TRBJ1-1	ASRQNTEAF
TRBV29-1	NA	TRBJ2-3	SVAHGITDTQY
TRBV7-8	TRBD2	TRBJ2-7	ASSPTSGWTYEQY
TRBV7-2	TRBD2	TRBJ2-2	ASSSGLAVITGELF
TRBV5-6	TRBD1	TRBJ1-1	ASSHRQGPTEAF
TRBV9	TRBD2	TRBJ2-1	ASSPNPGTSGNEQF
TRBV5-1	TRBD2	TRBJ2-1	ASSVGLNDNEQF
TRBV15	NA	TRBJ1-4	ATSISNRESEKLF
TRBV29-1	NA	TRBJ2-3	SVEERADTQY
TRBV4-1	NA	TRBJ2-1	ASSQAQSSYNEQF
TRBV5-1	TRBD1	TRBJ2-5	ASSLLTGGGETQY
TRBV10-3	NA	TRBJ2-5	AISGTGGETQY
TRBV28	NA	TRBJ1-1	ASSLLESAAF
TRBV12-3/TRBV12-4	NA	TRBJ1-5	ASSLSPTGYSNQPQH
TRBV5-1	TRBD2	TRBJ2-7	ASSFGLAEPGYEQY
TRBV20-1	TRBD2	TRBJ2-3	SAWAGTNLGTQY
TRBV3-1	NA	TRBJ2-7	ASSQDAQGWEQY
TRBV10-3	TRBD2	TRBJ2-5	AISSGLAGGMETQY
TRBV12-3/TRBV12-4	NA	TRBJ2-3	ASSLSGVTDTQY
TRBV24-1	TRBD1	TRBJ1-2	ATSAATGTGYYGYT
TRBV4-3	TRBD1	TRBJ1-5	ASSHDTGAGQPQH
TRBV12-3/TRBV12-4	NA	TRBJ2-1	ASSAWSSYNEQF
TRBV6-5	TRBD2	TRBJ2-3	ASTTGGDTQY
TRBV20-1	NA	TRBJ1-1	SAIITGNTEAF
TRBV20-1	NA	TRBJ1-5	SARDVGAGQPQH
TRBV5-1	NA	TRBJ2-7	ASSPLADGGLNEQY
TRBV12-3/TRBV12-4	NA	TRBJ2-5	ASAKGRNQETQY
TRBV20-1	NA	TRBJ2-7	SARAKENEQY